The 18 T cell receptor beta chains in this list originate from one sample, sequenced in a study of shared T cell receptors in the human thymus. Clones were read by immunoSEQ multiplex PCR, and TCRdb kept only the in-frame ones, dropping some. The table has over 450,000 clones, around 78% seen once; the top ten hold 0.01% to 0.015%. The same sample was also used in a study of human thymus T cells.

The sequenced sample consisted of thymocytes. Receptors originate from a boy under two years old with a congenital heart defect.

This clone was counted between two and nine times. The genes are TRBV4-3 and TRBJ2-7, with D possibly being TRBD1 (5 bases). CDR3 size: 14 residues. Germline V gene lookup returns CDR1 LGHNA and CDR2 YSLEER. V gave up 4 bases and J gave up 2 bases, with 12 bases separating them. The CDR3 DNA is TGCGCCAGCAGCCCCAGCCAGGGTCCCTACGAGCAGTACTTC. This gives the protein CASSPSQGPYEQYF.

This clone was detected once. This chain connects TRBV25-1 to TRBJ2-7; D possibly corresponds to TRBD2 (6 bases). This CDR3 is built from 13 residues. Germline values: CDR1 MGHDK, CDR2 SYGVNS. V was shortened by 7 bases and J by 3 bases, with 13 bases between the two germline ends. CDR3 coding DNA: TGTGCCAGCACATTGGGCGGGATCTACGAGCAGTACTTC. Translation: CASTLGGIYEQYF.

This clone was counted a single time. This sequence joins TRBV5-8 and TRBJ2-7, with a weak D call TRBD2 (6 bases). V was pared by 4 bases and J by 2 bases, with 13 bases between. CDR1 and CDR2 (germline): SGHTS, YDEGEE. The CDR3 totals 14 residues. CDR3 in amino acids: CASSDPGGTYEQYF. DNA of the CDR3: TGTGCCAGCAGCGATCCTGGGGGGACCTACGAGCAGTACTTC.

The J gene is TRBJ2-7, the V gene TRBV25-1; D call uncertain. The CDR3 has 13 residues. Germline CDR1 reads MGHDK; CDR2 reads SYGVNS. The ends were cut back, 4 bases at V and 4 bases at J, with 11 bases in the middle. CDR3 loop: CASSGPTDYEQYF. CDR3 sequence (DNA): TGTGCCAGCAGTGGCCCCACAGATTACGAGCAGTACTTC.

This clone has more than one count but fewer than ten. V usage is TRBV30 and J usage is TRBJ2-1, with D possibly being TRBD1 (5 bases). Germline values: CDR1 GTSNPN, CDR2 SVGIG (reference sequence). V shed 4 bases and J shed 7 bases, with 14 bases lying between them. This CDR3 has 13 residues. CDR3 region: CAWIDNPGNEQFF. In nucleotides, the CDR3 is TGTGCCTGGATTGACAACCCAGGGAATGAGCAGTTCTTC.

This chain joins TRBV11-3 and TRBJ2-7, with 8 bases identical to TRBD2. With 5 bases clipped from V and 10 bases from J, the junction kept 7 bases outside the gene matches. Germline CDR1 and CDR2: SGHNT and YENEEA. This CDR3 region has 12 residues. CDR3 sequence: CASSHGRAEQYF. Written as DNA, the CDR3 is TGTGCCAGCAGCCACGGGAGGGCGGAACAGTACTTC.

The chain links TRBV7-9 to TRBJ2-2; unclear D gene. CDR1 is SEHNR, CDR2 FQNEAQ, per germline (reference sequence). V was clipped by 2 bases and J by 0 bases, with 10 bases between them. The CDR3 has 16 amino acids. The CDR3 spells CASSLQRGANTGELFF. The CDR3 DNA is TGTGCCAGCAGCTTACAGCGAGGAGCGAACACCGGGGAGCTGTTTTTT.

This clone came up a few times. This chain uses TRBV5-1 with TRBJ1-2, with 9 bases lining up with TRBD1. V shed 0 bases and J 8 bases; nucleotides not matched to a gene: 2. Germline-derived CDR1 and CDR2 are SGHRS and YFSETQ. The CDR3 runs to 13 residues. This chain's CDR3 is CASSLDRGPGYTF. The CDR3 DNA follows: TGCGCCAGCAGCTTGGACAGGGGGCCGGGCTACACCTTC.

The V call is TRBV28, the J call TRBJ2-1; 7 bases are a match to TRBD2. Trimming took 0 bases from V and 2 from J; bases not matched to a gene: 1. The CDR3 sequence is 15 residues long. CDR1 and CDR2 from the germline V gene are MDHEN and SYDVKM. The CDR3 bases are TGTGCCAGCAGTTTATGCGGGAGGACCTACAATGAGCAGTTCTTC. Translating it yields CASSLCGRTYNEQFF.

This chain joins TRBV4-3 and TRBJ2-7, with a tentative D call TRBD2 (6 bases). Germline CDR1 reads LGHNA; CDR2 reads YSLEER. CDR3 length: 14 amino acids. Trimming took off 0 bases at V and 4 bases at J, with 10 bases between the two ends. The chain's CDR3 is CASSQEEGKYEQYF. In nucleotides, the CDR3 is TGCGCCAGCAGCCAAGAGGAGGGAAAGTACGAGCAGTACTTC.

V is TRBV6-1 and J is TRBJ2-7; maybe TRBD2 (5 bases). The germline V and J ends were trimmed by 4 bases and 6 bases, with 16 bases remaining between them. Per germline, CDR1 MNHNS and CDR2 SASEGT. The length of the CDR3 is 14 residues. The CDR3 region has the DNA TGTGCCAGCAGTGGTTCTCGGGGAGTCCGCGAGCAGTACTTC. Translating gives CASSGSRGVREQYF.

This chain links TRBV6-6 with TRBJ2-4; D is possibly TRBD2 (7 bases). The CDR3 has 15 amino acids. CDR1 MNHNY and CDR2 SVGAGI come from the germline V gene (reference sequence). The ends were cut back, 2 bases at V and 4 bases at J, with 12 bases in the middle. CDR3 DNA: TGTGCCAGCAGTTACAACGGGGGGCGGAAAAACATTCAGTACTTC. It encodes CASSYNGGRKNIQYF.

The CDR3 protein is CSWGGANGYTF. The CDR3 bases are TGCAGCTGGGGGGGGGCGAATGGCTACACCTTC. The rearrangement links TRBV20-1 to TRBJ1-2; tentatively, D is TRBD1 (6 bases). The CDR3 has 11 amino acids. CDR1 DFQATT and CDR2 SNEGSKA come from the germline V gene (reference sequence).

The chain is built from TRBV10-2 and TRBJ2-3; TRBD2 matches 12 bases. The CDR3 consists of 19 residues. V was pared by 6 bases and J by 0 bases, with 13 bases of the junction left unmatched. Per germline, CDR1 WSHSY and CDR2 SAAADI. CDR3 coding DNA: TGCGCCAGCAGCGAAACACCGGGACTAGCGGGTCCTAGCACAGATACGCAGTATTTT. Translation: CASSETPGLAGPSTDTQYF.

The chain links TRBV5-1 to TRBJ2-7, with D unresolved. CDR3 length equals 13 residues. Germline V gene sequence: CDR1 SGHRS, CDR2 YFSETQ. V lost 3 bases and J 5 bases, leaving 12 bases between the germline ends. The CDR3 DNA sequence: TGCGCCAGCAGCTCGCAGTCGCCCCACGAGCAGTACTTC. Protein: CASSSQSPHEQYF. Supplemented by reference TRBV5-1 and TRBJ2-7, the full variable domain reads KAGVTQTPRYLIKTRGQQVTLSCSPISGHRSVSWYQQTPGQGLQFLFEYFSETQRNKGNFPGRFSGRQFSNSRSEMNVSTLELGDSALYLCASSSQSPHEQYFGPGTRLTVT.

The chain has TRBV5-1 and TRBJ2-1; 7 bases line up with TRBD1. V lost 3 bases, J lost 5 bases, and 5 bases stayed unmatched. In germline, CDR1 is SGHRS, CDR2 YFSETQ. There are 14 residues in the CDR3. This chain's CDR3 is CASSSRGQDNEQFF. DNA for the CDR3: TGCGCCAGCAGCTCCCGAGGACAGGACAATGAGCAGTTCTTC.

The genes are TRBV9 and TRBJ2-7; D possibly corresponds to TRBD1 (6 bases). Germline CDR1 SGDLS, CDR2 YYNGEE. The CDR3 is 14 amino acids. V was trimmed by 4 bases and J by 5 bases, leaving 16 bases between them. CDR3 sequence reads: CASSPGDTLDEQYF. CDR3 DNA sequence: TGTGCCAGCAGCCCAGGGGACACCTTGGACGAGCAGTACTTC. Combining the CDR3 with reference TRBV9 and TRBJ2-7 gives the whole variable domain DSGVTQTPKHLITATGQRVTLRCSPRSGDLSVYWYQQSLDQGLQFLIQYYNGEERAKGNILERFSAQQFPDLHSELNLSSLELGDSALYFCASSPGDTLDEQYFGPGTRLTVT.

This clone was detected a few times. The gene calls are TRBV4-2 and TRBJ2-1; D not resolved. Trimming removed 0 bases at V and 8 bases at J, with 11 bases between. Germline V CDR1 and CDR2: LGHNA, YNFKEQ. The CDR3 has 14 residues. CDR3 sequence: CASSQERSTDEQFF. The CDR3 DNA reads TGTGCCAGCAGCCAAGAGAGGAGTACGGATGAGCAGTTCTTC.